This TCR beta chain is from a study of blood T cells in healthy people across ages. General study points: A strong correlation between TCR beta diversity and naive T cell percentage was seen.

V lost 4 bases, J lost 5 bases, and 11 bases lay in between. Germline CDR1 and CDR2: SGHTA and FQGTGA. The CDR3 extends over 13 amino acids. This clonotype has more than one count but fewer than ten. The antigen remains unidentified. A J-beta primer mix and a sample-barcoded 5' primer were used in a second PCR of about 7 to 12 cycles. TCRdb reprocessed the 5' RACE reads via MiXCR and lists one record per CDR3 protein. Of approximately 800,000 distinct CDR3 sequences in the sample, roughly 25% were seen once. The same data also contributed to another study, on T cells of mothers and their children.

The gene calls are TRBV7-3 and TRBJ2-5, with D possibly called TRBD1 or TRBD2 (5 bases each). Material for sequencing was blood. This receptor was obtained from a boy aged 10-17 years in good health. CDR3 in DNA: TGTGCCAGCAGCTCCCAATGGGGGGAGACCCAGTACTTC. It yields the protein CASSSQWGETQYF.